The 28 T cell receptor beta chains reported below all come from one sample, sequenced in a study of OX40 agonist ivuxolimab in advanced cancers. The protocol was immunoSEQ multiplex PCR, while the TCRdb copy is restricted to in-frame clones and leaves out a portion. The sample records about 82,000 clones, around four fifths being singletons. Sample: CD4+ or CD8+ T cells sorted from blood, taken in a trial of the OX40 agonist ivuxolimab. Receptors were obtained from an adult with an advanced solid tumor such as melanoma, head and neck, liver or kidney cancer.

The rearrangement joins TRBV7-3 to TRBJ1-1; 8 bases map to TRBD1. The CDR3 loop spans 13 amino acids. Germline V CDR1 and CDR2: SGHTA, FQGTGA. Trimming took 5 bases from V and 4 from J; bases not matched to a gene: 3. The CDR3 sequence: CASSPTGVTEAFF. The CDR3 nucleotides are TGTGCCAGCAGCCCGACAGGGGTCACTGAAGCTTTCTTT.

This clone was observed a single time. The chain carries TRBV5-8 and TRBJ2-7; 7 positions match TRBD1. CDR1 and CDR2 (germline): SGHTS, YDEGEE. The length of the CDR3 is 15 residues. The V gene end was trimmed by 0 bases and the J gene end by 0 bases; junction bases not matched to a gene: 3. In DNA, the CDR3 is TGTGCCAGCAGCTTGGCTAGGGACAGCTCCTACGAGCAGTACTTC. Amino acids: CASSLARDSSYEQYF.

In the case of this clone: Other nucleotide sequences from this sample produce the same CDR3. V and J are TRBV10-2 and TRBJ1-5, with D maybe TRBD1 (6 bases). The CDR3 is 13 amino acids. The germline V gene encodes CDR1 WSHSY and CDR2 SAAADI. Trimming left V 6 bases short and J 4 bases short, with 10 bases between. CDR3 loop: CASSLQGNQPQHF. Written as DNA, the CDR3 is TGCGCCAGCAGCCTACAGGGTAATCAGCCCCAGCATTTT.

The J gene is TRBJ1-5, the V gene TRBV7-9; unclear D gene. This CDR3 has 12 residues. The V gene lost 4 bases and the J gene lost 5 bases, with 6 bases spanning the gap. Germline lookup yields CDR1 SEHNR and CDR2 FQNEAQ (reference sequence). CDR3 DNA sequence: TGTGCCAGCAGCTCCGGAGATCAGCCCCAGCATTTT. The encoded protein is CASSSGDQPQHF.

The chain recombines TRBV5-1 with TRBJ2-7; D could derive from TRBD1 or TRBD2 (5 bases each). V lost 0 bases and J 1 base, leaving 14 bases between the germline ends. The germline gives CDR1 SGHRS, CDR2 YFSETQ. The CDR3 loop spans 16 amino acids. Written as DNA, the CDR3 is TGCGCCAGCAGCTTGGGGGGACGGTGGTCTTCCTACGAGCAGTACTTC. Translated, it gives CASSLGGRWSSYEQYF. The complete variable domain, with remaining parts taken from reference TRBV5-1 and TRBJ2-7, reads KAGVTQTPRYLIKTRGQQVTLSCSPISGHRSVSWYQQTPGQGLQFLFEYFSETQRNKGNFPGRFSGRQFSNSRSEMNVSTLELGDSALYLCASSLGGRWSSYEQYFGPGTRLTVT.

The V call is TRBV10-3, the J call TRBJ2-3; tentatively, D is TRBD2 (5 bases). V was trimmed by 0 bases and J by 4 bases, leaving 14 bases between them. The germline V gene encodes CDR1 ENHRY and CDR2 SYGVKD. The CDR3 sequence is 16 residues long. The CDR3 nucleotides read TGTGCCATCAGTGAGTCTGGGCCGGGGTTGTCAGATACGCAGTATTTT. Residues: CAISESGPGLSDTQYF.

The CDR3 DNA is TGTGCCAGCGGCAGGTTTGGTAGCGGGTCCGGGCGGGATGAGCAGTTCTTC. It specifies CASGRFGSGSGRDEQFF. The chain links TRBV11-2 to TRBJ2-1; 7 nucleotides match TRBD2. Germline assignment: CDR1 SGHAT and CDR2 FQNNGV. The CDR3 covers 17 residues. After removal of 8 bases from V and 8 bases from J, the junction contained 21 bases not matched to a gene.

This clone was recorded a few times. The chain links TRBV10-3 to TRBJ1-5; D unclear. V was trimmed by 8 bases and J by 4 bases, leaving 9 bases between them. The CDR3 covers 12 residues. Germline values: CDR1 ENHRY, CDR2 SYGVKD. CDR3 coding DNA: TGTGCCATCGGCCGAAATAATCAGCCCCAGCATTTT. It yields the protein CAIGRNNQPQHF.

The chain employs TRBV6-1 and TRBJ1-2; D is uncertain. V dropped 3 bases and J dropped 4 bases, with 9 bases sitting between them. The length of the CDR3 is 13 residues. Germline CDR1 MNHNS, CDR2 SASEGT. The CDR3 is CASSESRIYGYTF. For the CDR3, the DNA is TGTGCCAGCAGTGAGAGCAGGATCTATGGCTACACCTTC.

The J gene is TRBJ2-3, the V gene TRBV7-2; TRBD2 matches 7 bases. Germline CDR1 is SGHTA and CDR2 is FQGNSA. V shed 1 base and J 6 bases; nucleotides not matched to a gene: 7. CDR3 length: 15 amino acids. The chain's CDR3 is CASSLGRRGGDTQYF. In nucleotides, the CDR3 is TGTGCCAGCAGCTTAGGGAGGCGGGGAGGGGATACGCAGTATTTT.

This chain uses TRBV25-1 with TRBJ2-1; 9 bases fit TRBD2. The germline gives CDR1 MGHDK, CDR2 SYGVNS. This CDR3 region has 11 residues. The junction had 1 base not matched to a gene; V was cut back by 9 bases and J by 7 bases. This CDR3 reads CARLAGNEQFF. CDR3 bases: TGTGCCAGGCTAGCGGGGAATGAGCAGTTCTTC.

The sample holds one count of this clone. The V gene is TRBV7-2, the J gene TRBJ1-2; a weak D match, TRBD1 (5 bases). With 5 bases removed from V and 8 bases from J, the gap between germline ends came to 15 bases. The CDR3 loop spans 13 amino acids. The germline CDR1 and CDR2 sequences are SGHTA and FQGNSA. The CDR3 nucleotides are TGTGCCAGCAGCCTCTTGGAGGGGCGAGGCTACACCTTC. This encodes CASSLLEGRGYTF.

The chain joins TRBV18 to TRBJ1-1; 10 bases are a match to TRBD1. J gave up 0 bases and V 3 bases, and 4 bases lay outside the gene matches. The CDR3 has 16 residues. Germline-derived CDR1 and CDR2 are KGHSH and LQKENI. The CDR3 sequence: CASSPGQGPMNTEAFF. The CDR3, as DNA: TGTGCCAGCTCACCGGGACAGGGGCCCATGAACACTGAAGCTTTCTTT.

The CDR3 loop reads CASSLNSVNEQFF. The CDR3 bases are TGTGCCAGCAGCTTGAACAGTGTCAATGAGCAGTTCTTC. This chain connects TRBV7-2 to TRBJ2-1; unclear D gene. Germline V gene sequence: CDR1 SGHTA, CDR2 FQGNSA. V shed 3 bases and J shed 6 bases, with 9 bases lying between them. The CDR3 loop spans 13 amino acids.

This clone was recorded only once. The rearrangement joins TRBV11-1 to TRBJ2-2; possibly TRBD1 for D (6 bases). There are 15 residues in the CDR3. V lost 6 bases and J lost 0, with 11 bases in between. Germline CDR1 is SGHAT and CDR2 is FQDESV (reference sequence). The CDR3 spells CASRQGPTNTGELFF. The CDR3 DNA reads as TGTGCCAGCAGACAGGGCCCTACGAACACCGGGGAGCTGTTTTTT.

The genes are TRBV30 and TRBJ2-3; D is unresolved. Trimming removed 5 bases at V and 6 bases at J, with 9 bases between. The CDR3 consists of 11 residues. Per the germline V gene, CDR1 is GTSNPN and CDR2 is SVGIG (reference sequence). CDR3 amino acids: CAWSKWDTQYF. For the CDR3, the DNA is TGTGCCTGGTCTAAGTGGGATACGCAGTATTTT.

The rearrangement joins TRBV15 to TRBJ1-2; 7 nucleotides align to TRBD1. V was pared by 5 bases and J by 3 bases, with 21 bases of the junction left unmatched. The CDR3 runs 19 residues. CDR1 and CDR2 from the germline V gene are LNHNV and YYDKDF (reference sequence). The CDR3 DNA reads as TGTGCCACCAGCGGCCATAGGGGCGGGCTGACAGGGAGGGACTATGGCTACACCTTC. This translates into CATSGHRGGLTGRDYGYTF.

This clone appeared once. This chain joins TRBV27 and TRBJ2-5, with 14 bases fitting TRBD2. V was clipped by 8 bases and J by 4 bases; unmatched bases: 15. Per the germline V gene, CDR1 is MNHEY and CDR2 is SMNVEV (reference sequence). The CDR3 has 18 amino acids. The CDR3 nucleotides read TGTGCCAGCCTCCAGACTAGCGGGGGGGCTTTAGGGAGAGAGACCCAGTACTTC. It is translated as CASLQTSGGALGRETQYF.

The chain couples TRBV15 to TRBJ1-4, with D possibly TRBD1 on 6 matching bases. CDR3 length: 13 residues. The germline V gene has CDR1 LNHNV and CDR2 YYDKDF (reference sequence). V was pared by 5 bases and J by 7 bases, with 11 bases between. This CDR3 reads CATSRGPGEKLFF. The CDR3 DNA reads TGTGCCACCAGCCGGGGGCCGGGTGAAAAACTGTTTTTT. The whole variable domain, remainder taken from reference TRBV15 and TRBJ1-4, is DAMVIQNPRYQVTQFGKPVTLSCSQTLNHNVMYWYQQKSSQAPKLLFHYYDKDFNNEADTPDNFQSRRPNTSFCFLDIRSPGLGDTAMYLCATSRGPGEKLFFGSGTQLSVL.

This chain joins TRBV19 and TRBJ1-5, with D perhaps TRBD1 (5 bases). There are 16 residues in the CDR3. The germline V and J ends were trimmed by 4 bases and 0 bases, with 13 bases remaining between them. Germline V gives CDR1 LNHDA, CDR2 SQIVND (reference sequence). The CDR3 sequence is CASSTSRGDSNQPQHF. For the CDR3, the DNA is TGTGCCAGTAGTACTAGTCGGGGGGATAGCAATCAGCCCCAGCATTTT.

This clone appeared a single time. The chain carries TRBV7-2 and TRBJ2-5; 9 bases line up with TRBD1. CDR1 and CDR2 from the germline V gene are SGHTA and FQGNSA. Losses at the gene ends were 3 bases for V and 2 bases for J; bases not matched to a gene: 7. The CDR3 is made up of 16 amino acids. The CDR3 DNA follows: TGTGCCAGCAGCTTCCAACTCGGGACAGGGCAAGAGACCCAGTACTTC. It is translated as CASSFQLGTGQETQYF. The full variable domain, completed using reference TRBV7-2 and TRBJ2-5, is GAGVSQSPSNKVTEKGKDVELRCDPISGHTALYWYRQSLGQGLEFLIYFQGNSAPDKSGLPSDRFSAERTGGSVSTLTIQRTQQEDSAVYLCASSFQLGTGQETQYFGPGTRLLVL.

This chain links TRBV18 with TRBJ2-6; 11 bases fit TRBD1. V trimming: 5 bases; J trimming: 2 bases; junction bases outside the gene matches: 2. Germline lookup yields CDR1 KGHSH and CDR2 LQKENI. The CDR3 covers 16 residues. The chain's CDR3 is CASSGTGGTGANVLTF. CDR3 sequence (DNA): TGTGCCAGCTCAGGGACAGGGGGGACTGGGGCCAACGTCCTGACTTTC.

The J gene is TRBJ2-6, the V gene TRBV9; 7 positions agree with TRBD2. This CDR3 is 17 amino acids long. V lost 0 bases, J lost 9 bases, and 12 bases stayed unmatched. CDR1 and CDR2 from the germline V gene are SGDLS and YYNGEE. This CDR3 reads CASSVAPRGREVNVLTF. The CDR3 DNA reads as TGTGCCAGCAGCGTAGCCCCGCGGGGCCGGGAGGTCAACGTCCTGACTTTC.

This clone turned up a few times. The chain uses TRBV6-5 and TRBJ1-1; D is unclear. The V gene's germline CDR1 is MNHEY and CDR2 SVGAGI. The CDR3 length is 14 residues. Trimming removed 6 bases at V and 0 bases at J, with 11 bases between. The CDR3 loop reads CASSPLTVNTEAFF. CDR3 sequence (DNA): TGTGCCAGCAGCCCCCTAACAGTGAACACTGAAGCTTTCTTT.

The chain links TRBV25-1 to TRBJ1-2; 9 bases match TRBD1. The V gene end was trimmed by 3 bases and the J gene end by 4 bases; junction bases not matched to a gene: 9. CDR1 is MGHDK and CDR2 is SYGVNS in the germline V gene. The CDR3 extends over 16 amino acids. The CDR3, as DNA: TGTGCCAGCAGTGACGGGGGACAGGGCTTTCGCTATGGCTACACCTTC. Encoded protein: CASSDGGQGFRYGYTF.

The table lists this clone with a count of one. The chain employs TRBV5-5 and TRBJ1-4; D ambiguous. Germline lookup yields CDR1 SGHKS and CDR2 YYEKEE (reference sequence). This CDR3 spans 13 amino acids. V lost 9 bases, J lost 7 bases, and 16 bases lay in between. CDR3 bases: TGTGCCACCACGCGGCTTTGGGGTGAAAAACTGTTTTTT. This gives the protein CATTRLWGEKLFF.

Comment on this clone: This CDR3 is also generated by other DNA sequences in the sample. The chain carries TRBV30 and TRBJ2-7; D remains ambiguous. The CDR3 sequence is 13 residues long. Trimming shortened V by 1 base and J by 3 bases, and 10 bases separated the two germline ends. The V gene's germline CDR1 is GTSNPN and CDR2 SVGIG (reference sequence). The CDR3 region has the DNA TGTGCCTGGAGTGGCCCCTTTATCTACGAGCAGTACTTC. Amino acids: CAWSGPFIYEQYF.

In the case of this clone: The junction departs from germline at one end; a sequencing error may be responsible. The J gene is TRBJ2-5, the V gene TRBV6-1, with a weak D call TRBD2 (6 bases). CDR1 and CDR2 (germline): MNHNS, SASEGT. The CDR3 extends over 12 amino acids. The CDR3 coding sequence is TGTGCCAGCAGTAACGGGGCGGGACGGCGAAACTTC. This gives the protein CASSNGAGRRNF.